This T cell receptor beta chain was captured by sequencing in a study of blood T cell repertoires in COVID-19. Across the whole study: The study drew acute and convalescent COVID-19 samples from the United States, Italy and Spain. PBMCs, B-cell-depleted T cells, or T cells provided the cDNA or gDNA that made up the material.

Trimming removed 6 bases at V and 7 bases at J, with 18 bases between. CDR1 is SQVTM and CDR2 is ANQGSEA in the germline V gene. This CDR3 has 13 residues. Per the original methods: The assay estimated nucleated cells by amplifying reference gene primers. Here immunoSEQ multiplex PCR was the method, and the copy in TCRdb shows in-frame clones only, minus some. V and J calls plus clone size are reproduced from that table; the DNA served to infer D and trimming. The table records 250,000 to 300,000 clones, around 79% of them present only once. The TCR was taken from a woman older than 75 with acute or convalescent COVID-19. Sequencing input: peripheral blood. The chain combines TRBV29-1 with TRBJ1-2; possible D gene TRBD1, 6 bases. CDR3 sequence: CSVTRGRVCGYTF. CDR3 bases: TGCAGCGTCACGAGGGGGAGGGTCTGTGGCTACACCTTC.